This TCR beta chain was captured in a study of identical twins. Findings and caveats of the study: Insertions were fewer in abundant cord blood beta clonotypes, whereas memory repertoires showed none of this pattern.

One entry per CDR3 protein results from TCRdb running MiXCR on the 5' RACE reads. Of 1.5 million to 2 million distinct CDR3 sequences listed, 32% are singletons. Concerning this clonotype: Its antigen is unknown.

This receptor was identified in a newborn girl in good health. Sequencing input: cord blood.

CDR3: CASSVFSTGHYEQYF. CDR3 DNA: TGTGCCAGCAGCGTATTTTCCACAGGTCACTACGAGCAGTACTTC. The rearrangement uses TRBV7-9 and TRBJ2-7, with D perhaps matching TRBD1 (5 bases). The germline gives CDR1 SEHNR, CDR2 FQNEAQ (reference sequence). This CDR3 spans 15 amino acids. V lost 5 bases, J lost 3 bases, and 17 bases lay in between.